This T cell receptor beta chain was identified during a study of PD-1 blockade in classical Hodgkin lymphoma. The CDR3 sequence is 12 residues long. The germline gives CDR1 SGDLS, CDR2 YYNGEE. Trimming removed 5 bases from V and 7 bases from J, with 13 bases in between. The data were produced by immunoSEQ multiplex PCR, yet TCRdb's version contains in-frame clones alone and is incomplete. This table holds roughly 5,000 clones, less than 90% found once. Noted time point: newly diagnosed, previously untreated cHL patient sample. CD8+ T cells were isolated from thawed PBMCs by magnetic negative selection.

This sequence joins TRBV9 and TRBJ2-7; D could derive from TRBD1 or TRBD2 (5 bases each). Sequencing was carried out using CD8+ T cells from blood. This receptor was identified in a human donor with classical Hodgkin lymphoma. CDR3 in amino acids: CASRGEGWEQYF. Written as DNA, the CDR3 is TGTGCCAGCAGAGGAGAGGGGTGGGAGCAGTACTTC.